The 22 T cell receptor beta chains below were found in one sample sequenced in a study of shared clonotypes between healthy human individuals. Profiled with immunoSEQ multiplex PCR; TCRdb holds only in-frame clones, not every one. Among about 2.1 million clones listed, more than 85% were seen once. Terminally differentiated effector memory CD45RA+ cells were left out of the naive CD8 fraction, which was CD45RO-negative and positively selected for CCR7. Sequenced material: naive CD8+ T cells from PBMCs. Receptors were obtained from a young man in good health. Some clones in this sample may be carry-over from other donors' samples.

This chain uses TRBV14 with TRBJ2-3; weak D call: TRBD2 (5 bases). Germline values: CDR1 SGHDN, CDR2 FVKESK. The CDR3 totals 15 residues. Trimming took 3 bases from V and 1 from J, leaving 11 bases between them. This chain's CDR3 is CASSQLWTRTDTQYF. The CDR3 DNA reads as TGTGCCAGCAGCCAGCTATGGACTCGCACAGATACGCAGTATTTT.

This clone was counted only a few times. The DNA for the CDR3 is TGTGCCAGCAGCTCAGCGGAGGATAACTATGGCTACACCTTC. Translating gives CASSSAEDNYGYTF. The chain recombines TRBV7-9 with TRBJ1-2, with no clear D. The CDR3 covers 14 residues. CDR1 and CDR2 (germline): SEHNR, FQNEAQ (reference sequence). Trimming removed 4 bases at V and 1 base at J, with 10 bases between.

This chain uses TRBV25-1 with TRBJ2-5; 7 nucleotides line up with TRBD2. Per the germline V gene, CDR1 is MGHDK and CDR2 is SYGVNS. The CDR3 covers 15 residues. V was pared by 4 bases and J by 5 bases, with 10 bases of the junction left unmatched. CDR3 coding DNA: TGTGCCAGCAGTGGGGTTGGGGAGGGACGGGAGACCCAGTACTTC. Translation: CASSGVGEGRETQYF.

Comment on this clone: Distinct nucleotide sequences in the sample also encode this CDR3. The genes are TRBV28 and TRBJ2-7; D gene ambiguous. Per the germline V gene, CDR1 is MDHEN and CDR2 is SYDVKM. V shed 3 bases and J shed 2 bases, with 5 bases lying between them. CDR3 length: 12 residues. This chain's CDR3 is CASSFTAYEQYF. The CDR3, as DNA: TGTGCCAGCAGTTTCACAGCCTACGAGCAGTACTTC.

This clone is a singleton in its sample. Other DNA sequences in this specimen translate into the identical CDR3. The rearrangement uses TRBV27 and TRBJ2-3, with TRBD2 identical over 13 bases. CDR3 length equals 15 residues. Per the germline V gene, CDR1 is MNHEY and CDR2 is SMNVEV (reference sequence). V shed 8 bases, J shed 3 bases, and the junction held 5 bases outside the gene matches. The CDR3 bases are TGTGCCAGCCGGGGACTAGCGGGACTGACAGATACGCAGTATTTT. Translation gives CASRGLAGLTDTQYF.

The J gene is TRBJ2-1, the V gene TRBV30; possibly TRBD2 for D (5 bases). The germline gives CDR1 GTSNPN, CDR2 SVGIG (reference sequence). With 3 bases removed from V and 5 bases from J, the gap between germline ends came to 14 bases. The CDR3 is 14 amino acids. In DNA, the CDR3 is TGTGCCTGGAGAATCGGCGGGCTAGACAATGAGCAGTTCTTC. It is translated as CAWRIGGLDNEQFF.

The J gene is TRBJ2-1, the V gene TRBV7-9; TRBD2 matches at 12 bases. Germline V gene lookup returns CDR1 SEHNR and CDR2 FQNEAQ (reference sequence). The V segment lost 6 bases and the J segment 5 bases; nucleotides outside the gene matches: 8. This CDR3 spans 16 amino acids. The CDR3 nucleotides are TGTGCCAGCAGTCGAAGGACTAGCGGGAAAAACAATGAGCAGTTCTTC. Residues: CASSRRTSGKNNEQFF.

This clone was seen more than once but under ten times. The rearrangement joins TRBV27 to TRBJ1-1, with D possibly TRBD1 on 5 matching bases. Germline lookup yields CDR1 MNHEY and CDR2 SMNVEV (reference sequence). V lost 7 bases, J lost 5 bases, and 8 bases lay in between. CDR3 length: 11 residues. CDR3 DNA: TGTGCCAGCATGGGGGGAACTGAAGCTTTCTTT. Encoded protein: CASMGGTEAFF.

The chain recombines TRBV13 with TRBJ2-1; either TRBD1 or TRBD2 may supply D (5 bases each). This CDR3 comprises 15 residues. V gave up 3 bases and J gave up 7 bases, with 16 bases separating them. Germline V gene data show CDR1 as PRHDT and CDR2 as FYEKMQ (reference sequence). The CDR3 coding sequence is TGTGCCAGCAGCTTTACCTCCGGGGCAGAAAATGAGCAGTTCTTC. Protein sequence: CASSFTSGAENEQFF. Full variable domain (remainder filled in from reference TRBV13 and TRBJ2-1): AAGVIQSPRHLIKEKRETATLKCYPIPRHDTVYWYQQGPGQDPQFLISFYEKMQSDKGSIPDRFSAQQFSDYHSELNMSSLELGDSALYFCASSFTSGAENEQFFGPGTRLTVL.

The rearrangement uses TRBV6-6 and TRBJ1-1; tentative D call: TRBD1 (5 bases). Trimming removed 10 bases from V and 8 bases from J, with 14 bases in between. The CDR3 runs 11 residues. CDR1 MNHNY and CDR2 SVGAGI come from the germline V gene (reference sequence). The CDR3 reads CATLLGTEAFF. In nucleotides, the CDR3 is TGTGCCACCTTATTAGGGACCGAAGCTTTCTTT.

Here the CDR3 DNA reads TGTGCCAGCAGTTTACGGACGTCTGGAGCTAACTATGGCTACACCTTC. Its translation: CASSLRTSGANYGYTF. The chain combines TRBV27 with TRBJ1-2; no clear D gene. The CDR3 sequence is 16 residues long. The V end was cut by 2 bases, the J end by 0 bases, with 13 bases between. CDR1 is MNHEY, CDR2 SMNVEV, per germline (reference sequence).

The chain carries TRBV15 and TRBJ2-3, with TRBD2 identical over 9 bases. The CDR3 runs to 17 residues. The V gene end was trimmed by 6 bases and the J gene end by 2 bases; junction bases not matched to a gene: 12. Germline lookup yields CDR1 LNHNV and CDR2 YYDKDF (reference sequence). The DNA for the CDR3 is TGTGCCACCAGGAGGACTAGCGCGGGAGTCCCCACAGATACGCAGTATTTT. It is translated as CATRRTSAGVPTDTQYF.

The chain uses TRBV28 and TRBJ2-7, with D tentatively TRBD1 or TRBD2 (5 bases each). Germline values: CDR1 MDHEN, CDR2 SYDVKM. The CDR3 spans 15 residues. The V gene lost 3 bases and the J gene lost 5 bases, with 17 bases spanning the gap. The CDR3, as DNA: TGTGCCAGCAGTTTCCAGGGCCGCCGGGATCACGAGCAGTACTTC. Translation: CASSFQGRRDHEQYF.

The chain's CDR3 is CAWSGWALAGESNEQFF. The CDR3 region has the DNA TGTGCCTGGAGTGGTTGGGCTCTAGCGGGAGAGTCCAATGAGCAGTTCTTC. The genes are TRBV30 and TRBJ2-1; 10 positions match TRBD2. J lost 6 bases, V lost 1 base, and 12 bases had no gene match. The CDR3 length is 17 residues. CDR1 and CDR2 (germline): GTSNPN, SVGIG (reference sequence). Using reference TRBV30 and TRBJ2-1 for the parts outside the CDR3, the full variable domain is SQTIHQWPATLVQPVGSPLSLECTVEGTSNPNLYWYRQAAGRGLQLLFYSVGIGQISSEVPQNLSASRPQDRQFILSSKKLLLSDSGFYLCAWSGWALAGESNEQFFGPGTRLTVL.

CDR3 coding DNA: TGTGCCTGGAGTGGGGCGGACAGGGGGCGGAATTCACCCCTCCACTTT. Its protein product is CAWSGADRGRNSPLHF. The V call is TRBV30, the J call TRBJ1-6; TRBD1 agrees at 11 bases. Germline V CDR1 and CDR2: GTSNPN, SVGIG (reference sequence). V trimming: 1 base; J trimming: 7 bases; junction bases outside the gene matches: 6. There are 16 residues in the CDR3. Full variable domain (outside the CDR3, taken from reference TRBV30 and TRBJ1-6): SQTIHQWPATLVQPVGSPLSLECTVEGTSNPNLYWYRQAAGRGLQLLFYSVGIGQISSEVPQNLSASRPQDRQFILSSKKLLLSDSGFYLCAWSGADRGRNSPLHFGNGTRLTVT.

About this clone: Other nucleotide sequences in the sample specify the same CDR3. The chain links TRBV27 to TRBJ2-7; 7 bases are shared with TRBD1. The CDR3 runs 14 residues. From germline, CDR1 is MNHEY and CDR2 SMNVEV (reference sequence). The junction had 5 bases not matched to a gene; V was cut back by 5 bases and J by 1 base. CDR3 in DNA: TGTGCCAGCAGTCCCCGACAGGGATCCTACGAGCAGTACTTC. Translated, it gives CASSPRQGSYEQYF.

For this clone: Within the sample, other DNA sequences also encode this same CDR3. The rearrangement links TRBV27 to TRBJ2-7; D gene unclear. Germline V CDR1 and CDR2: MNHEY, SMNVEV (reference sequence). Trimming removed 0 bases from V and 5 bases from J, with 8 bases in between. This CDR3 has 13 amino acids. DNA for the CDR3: TGTGCCAGCAGTTTATCGTCCAGGAACGAGCAGTACTTC. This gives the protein CASSLSSRNEQYF.

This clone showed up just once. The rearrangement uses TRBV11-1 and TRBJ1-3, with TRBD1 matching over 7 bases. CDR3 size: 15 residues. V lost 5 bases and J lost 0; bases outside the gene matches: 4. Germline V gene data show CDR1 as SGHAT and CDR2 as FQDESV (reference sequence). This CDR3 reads CASSQDRTSGNTIYF. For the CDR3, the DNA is TGTGCCAGCAGCCAGGACAGGACCTCTGGAAACACCATATATTTT. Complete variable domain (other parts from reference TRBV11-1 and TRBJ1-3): EAEVAQSPRYKITEKSQAVAFWCDPISGHATLYWYRQILGQGPELLVQFQDESVVDDSQLPKDRFSAERLKGVDSTLKIQPAELGDSAMYLCASSQDRTSGNTIYFGEGSWLTVV.

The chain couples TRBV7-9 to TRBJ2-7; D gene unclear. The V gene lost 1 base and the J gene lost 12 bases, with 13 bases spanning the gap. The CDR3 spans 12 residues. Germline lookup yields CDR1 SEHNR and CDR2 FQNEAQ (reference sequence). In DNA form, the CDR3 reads TGTGCCAGCAGCTTAGGGGCGAGACTTCCGTACTTC. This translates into CASSLGARLPYF.

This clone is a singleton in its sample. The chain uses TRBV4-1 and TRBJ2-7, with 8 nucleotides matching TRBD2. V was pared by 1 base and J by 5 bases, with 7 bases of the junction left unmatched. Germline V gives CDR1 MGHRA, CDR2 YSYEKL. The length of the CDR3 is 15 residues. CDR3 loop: CASSQVFREGHEQYF. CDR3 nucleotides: TGCGCCAGCAGCCAAGTTTTCCGGGAGGGCCACGAGCAGTACTTC.

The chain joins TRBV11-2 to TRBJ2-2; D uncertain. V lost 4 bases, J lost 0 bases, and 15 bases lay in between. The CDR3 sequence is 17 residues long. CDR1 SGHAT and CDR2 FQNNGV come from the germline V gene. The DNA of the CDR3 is TGTGCCAGCAGCTCCTTCTCCGGGCCGACGAACACCGGGGAGCTGTTTTTT. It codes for CASSSFSGPTNTGELFF. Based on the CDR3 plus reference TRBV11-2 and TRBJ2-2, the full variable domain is EAGVAQSPRYKIIEKRQSVAFWCNPISGHATLYWYQQILGQGPKLLIQFQNNGVVDDSQLPKDRFSAERLKGVDSTLKIQPAKLEDSAVYLCASSSFSGPTNTGELFFGEGSRLTVL.

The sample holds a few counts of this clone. CDR3 in amino acids: CASSFGRNEQFF. The DNA for the CDR3 is TGTGCCAGCAGCTTTGGCAGAAATGAGCAGTTCTTC. The rearrangement joins TRBV7-9 to TRBJ2-1; D gene ambiguous. V lost 3 bases to trimming and J lost 7 bases, with 7 bases between them. The CDR3 totals 12 residues. Germline V gene lookup returns CDR1 SEHNR and CDR2 FQNEAQ (reference sequence).